Listed here are 11 T cell receptor beta chains from one sample, sequenced in a study of T cells of healthy individuals. MiXCR was run by TCRdb on the 5' RACE reads, yielding one entry per CDR3 protein. The sample yields 95,000 to 100,000 distinct CDR3 sequences, roughly 18% seen once. These TCRs come from a human donor in good health.

This clonotype was counted many times. The rearrangement uses TRBV7-2 and TRBJ2-7; tentatively, D is TRBD2 (5 bases). CDR1 and CDR2 from the germline V gene are SGHTA and FQGNSA. The V gene lost 1 base and the J gene lost 2 bases, with 9 bases spanning the gap. The CDR3 has 14 amino acids. DNA for the CDR3: TGTGCCAGCAGCTTAGGACGGGGAACCTACGAGCAGTACTTC. This sequence encodes CASSLGRGTYEQYF.

This clonotype came up a few times. This chain links TRBV9 with TRBJ2-1; weak D call: TRBD2 (5 bases). V was trimmed by 0 bases and J by 5 bases, leaving 12 bases between them. The germline gives CDR1 SGDLS, CDR2 YYNGEE. The length of the CDR3 is 15 residues. This CDR3 is CASSVAAGLNNEQFF. Here the CDR3 DNA reads TGTGCCAGCAGCGTAGCTGCGGGTCTTAACAATGAGCAGTTCTTC. Using reference TRBV9 and TRBJ2-1 for the parts outside the CDR3, the full variable domain is DSGVTQTPKHLITATGQRVTLRCSPRSGDLSVYWYQQSLDQGLQFLIQYYNGEERAKGNILERFSAQQFPDLHSELNLSSLELGDSALYFCASSVAAGLNNEQFFGPGTRLTVL.

This clonotype was seen a handful of times. V and J are TRBV7-6 and TRBJ2-1; 8 bases fit TRBD2. The germline gives CDR1 SGHVS, CDR2 FNYEAQ. This CDR3 spans 15 amino acids. With 2 bases clipped from V and 3 bases from J, the junction kept 3 bases outside the gene matches. For the CDR3, the DNA is TGTGCCAGCAGCTTATGGCGGGAGGACTACAATGAGCAGTTCTTC. Protein product: CASSLWREDYNEQFF.

This clonotype appeared a few times. V is TRBV27 and J is TRBJ2-7; no reliable D call. The germline V gene has CDR1 MNHEY and CDR2 SMNVEV (reference sequence). V was trimmed by 2 bases and J by 3 bases, leaving 11 bases between them. The CDR3 sequence is 14 residues long. CDR3 nucleotide sequence: TGTGCCAGCAGTTTACGGGCAGGCCGCTACGAGCAGTACTTC. Its protein product is CASSLRAGRYEQYF.

Only a few counts were recorded for this clonotype. V usage is TRBV18 and J usage is TRBJ2-7; 8 nucleotides align to TRBD2. The V and J ends lost 3 bases and 0 bases, in that order; junction bases with no gene match: 1. CDR1 and CDR2 from the germline V gene are KGHSH and LQKENI. The CDR3 is 14 residues long. In nucleotides, the CDR3 is TGTGCCAGCTCACCGGGACTAGTCTCCTACGAGCAGTACTTC. Translation gives CASSPGLVSYEQYF.

At least ten counts were recorded for this clonotype. This rearrangement joins TRBV27 to TRBJ2-7; D is perhaps TRBD1 or TRBD2 (5 bases each). CDR1 and CDR2 (germline): MNHEY, SMNVEV (reference sequence). V was clipped by 3 bases and J by 7 bases, with 16 bases between them. This CDR3 contains 14 residues. The CDR3 protein is CASSLIRGVREQYF. CDR3 sequence (DNA): TGTGCCAGCAGTTTGATCAGAGGGGTGCGGGAGCAGTACTTC.

The rearrangement uses TRBV6-1 and TRBJ1-3; D gene unclear. Germline loops: CDR1 MNHNS, CDR2 SASEGT. CDR3 size: 14 residues. Trimming shortened V by 4 bases and J by 0 bases, and 7 bases separated the two germline ends. The CDR3 reads CASSGGISGNTIYF. In nucleotides, the CDR3 is TGTGCCAGCAGTGGGGGAATCTCTGGAAACACCATATATTTT.

The count of this clonotype is one. V usage is TRBV15 and J usage is TRBJ2-7; 10 nucleotides match TRBD1. With V trimmed by 1 base and J by 1 base, 4 bases remained unmatched. CDR3 length equals 16 residues. Per germline, CDR1 LNHNV and CDR2 YYDKDF (reference sequence). The CDR3 spells CATSRAPGQGSYEQYF. DNA of the CDR3: TGTGCCACCAGCAGAGCCCCGGGACAGGGGTCCTACGAGCAGTACTTC. Full variable domain (outside the CDR3, taken from reference TRBV15 and TRBJ2-7): DAMVIQNPRYQVTQFGKPVTLSCSQTLNHNVMYWYQQKSSQAPKLLFHYYDKDFNNEADTPDNFQSRRPNTSFCFLDIRSPGLGDTAMYLCATSRAPGQGSYEQYFGPGTRLTVT.

The sample holds many counts of this clonotype. The chain carries TRBV7-2 and TRBJ2-1; no clear D. With 6 bases removed from V and 0 bases from J, the gap between germline ends came to 3 bases. Germline V lookup: CDR1 SGHTA, CDR2 FQGNSA. This CDR3 comprises 12 residues. CDR3 DNA sequence: TGTGCCAGCAGGAGCTCCTACAATGAGCAGTTCTTC. Protein product: CASRSSYNEQFF.

This clonotype was seen a handful of times. The chain carries TRBV27 and TRBJ1-6; D not resolved. There are 15 residues in the CDR3. Deletions cut 5 bases from V and 6 bases from J, with 14 bases between. Germline V gene sequence: CDR1 MNHEY, CDR2 SMNVEV (reference sequence). The chain's CDR3 is CASSPRRLLNSPLHF. The CDR3 DNA follows: TGTGCCAGCAGTCCACGACGGCTTCTTAATTCACCCCTCCACTTT.

This clonotype has just a few counts. DNA for the CDR3: TGTGCCAGCAGCTTATCCCCTGAAGCTTTCTTT. Translating it yields CASSLSPEAFF. This chain uses TRBV7-9 with TRBJ1-1; D not resolved. CDR3 length: 11 residues. Trimming cost V 2 bases and J 6 bases, with 4 bases left between them. Germline V lookup: CDR1 SEHNR, CDR2 FQNEAQ (reference sequence).